The clone carrying this T cell receptor beta chain has a handful of counts. Its antigen is undetermined. Trimming took 2 bases from V and 5 from J; bases not matched to a gene: 5. The CDR3 length is 15 residues. This entry comes from a study of T cells in Graves' hyperthyroidism and ophthalmopathy. Researchers barred patients who had uncontrolled infection, other autoimmune disease, pregnancy or lactation. Study-wide findings and caveats: The majority of expanded thyroid clonotypes above 0.001 also appeared in blood.

TCR beta CDR3 region amplification was performed from RNA transcripts. The primer set for the first-round RT-PCR of the TCR CDR3 was HTBI. Via MiXCR, TCRdb re-called the multiplex PCR reads, giving one row per CDR3 protein. The table records fewer than 900,000 distinct CDR3 sequences, over 15% of them present only once. The sequencing input was blood. This chain uses TRBV12-3 or TRBV12-4 with TRBJ2-7, with 11 bases aligning to TRBD2. The source of this sequence is a man in his late teens or twenties with Graves' hyperthyroidism. CDR3 loop: CASSLWLAGGNEQYF. The DNA of the CDR3 is TGTGCCAGCAGTTTATGGCTAGCGGGAGGTAACGAGCAGTACTTC.